This T cell receptor (beta chain) appears in the sequencing data of a study of CD8+CD57+ T cells in acquired aplastic anemia. Profiles of TCR beta VDJ and CDR3 were generated from a genomic DNA template. TCRdb ran MiXCR on the reads and lists one entry per CDR3 protein. The sample comprises about 200,000 distinct CDR3 sequences, about 62% of which are singletons, and roughly 50% rests with the top ten. CDR3 size: 12 residues. Trimming took 5 bases from V and 7 from J, leaving 11 bases between them. CDR1 and CDR2 from the germline V gene are SEHNR and FQNEAQ (reference sequence). Points from the study as a whole: A significant difference in CD8+ Simpson's diversity between patients and controls was not found.

Whoever was chosen for sequencing had shown CD8+CD57+ cell expansion by flow cytometry. The diagnosis in all patients was severe acquired aplastic anemia. Turning to this clonotype: Its antigen remains unidentified.

This TCR was recovered from a human donor with aplastic anemia. The sequencing sample was made of sorted CD4+, CD8+, or CD8+CD57+ T cells (not recorded which) from PBMCs. The chain uses TRBV7-9 and TRBJ1-1; D ambiguous. The CDR3 DNA reads TGTGCCAGCAGCCACGGACGGAATGAAGCTTTCTTT. Protein sequence: CASSHGRNEAFF.